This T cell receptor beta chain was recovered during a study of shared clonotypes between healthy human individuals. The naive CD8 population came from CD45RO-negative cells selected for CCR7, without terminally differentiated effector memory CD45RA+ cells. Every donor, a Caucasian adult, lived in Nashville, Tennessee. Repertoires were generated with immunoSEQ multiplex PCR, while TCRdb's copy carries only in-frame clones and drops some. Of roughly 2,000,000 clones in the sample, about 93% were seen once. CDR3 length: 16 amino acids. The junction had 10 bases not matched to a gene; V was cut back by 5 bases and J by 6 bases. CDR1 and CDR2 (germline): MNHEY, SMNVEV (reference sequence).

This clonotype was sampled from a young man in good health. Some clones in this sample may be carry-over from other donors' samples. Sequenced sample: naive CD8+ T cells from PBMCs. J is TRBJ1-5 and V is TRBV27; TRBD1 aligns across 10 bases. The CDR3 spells CASSPHPRDRGQPQHF. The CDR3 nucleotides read TGTGCCAGCAGTCCTCACCCCCGGGACAGGGGTCAGCCCCAGCATTTT.